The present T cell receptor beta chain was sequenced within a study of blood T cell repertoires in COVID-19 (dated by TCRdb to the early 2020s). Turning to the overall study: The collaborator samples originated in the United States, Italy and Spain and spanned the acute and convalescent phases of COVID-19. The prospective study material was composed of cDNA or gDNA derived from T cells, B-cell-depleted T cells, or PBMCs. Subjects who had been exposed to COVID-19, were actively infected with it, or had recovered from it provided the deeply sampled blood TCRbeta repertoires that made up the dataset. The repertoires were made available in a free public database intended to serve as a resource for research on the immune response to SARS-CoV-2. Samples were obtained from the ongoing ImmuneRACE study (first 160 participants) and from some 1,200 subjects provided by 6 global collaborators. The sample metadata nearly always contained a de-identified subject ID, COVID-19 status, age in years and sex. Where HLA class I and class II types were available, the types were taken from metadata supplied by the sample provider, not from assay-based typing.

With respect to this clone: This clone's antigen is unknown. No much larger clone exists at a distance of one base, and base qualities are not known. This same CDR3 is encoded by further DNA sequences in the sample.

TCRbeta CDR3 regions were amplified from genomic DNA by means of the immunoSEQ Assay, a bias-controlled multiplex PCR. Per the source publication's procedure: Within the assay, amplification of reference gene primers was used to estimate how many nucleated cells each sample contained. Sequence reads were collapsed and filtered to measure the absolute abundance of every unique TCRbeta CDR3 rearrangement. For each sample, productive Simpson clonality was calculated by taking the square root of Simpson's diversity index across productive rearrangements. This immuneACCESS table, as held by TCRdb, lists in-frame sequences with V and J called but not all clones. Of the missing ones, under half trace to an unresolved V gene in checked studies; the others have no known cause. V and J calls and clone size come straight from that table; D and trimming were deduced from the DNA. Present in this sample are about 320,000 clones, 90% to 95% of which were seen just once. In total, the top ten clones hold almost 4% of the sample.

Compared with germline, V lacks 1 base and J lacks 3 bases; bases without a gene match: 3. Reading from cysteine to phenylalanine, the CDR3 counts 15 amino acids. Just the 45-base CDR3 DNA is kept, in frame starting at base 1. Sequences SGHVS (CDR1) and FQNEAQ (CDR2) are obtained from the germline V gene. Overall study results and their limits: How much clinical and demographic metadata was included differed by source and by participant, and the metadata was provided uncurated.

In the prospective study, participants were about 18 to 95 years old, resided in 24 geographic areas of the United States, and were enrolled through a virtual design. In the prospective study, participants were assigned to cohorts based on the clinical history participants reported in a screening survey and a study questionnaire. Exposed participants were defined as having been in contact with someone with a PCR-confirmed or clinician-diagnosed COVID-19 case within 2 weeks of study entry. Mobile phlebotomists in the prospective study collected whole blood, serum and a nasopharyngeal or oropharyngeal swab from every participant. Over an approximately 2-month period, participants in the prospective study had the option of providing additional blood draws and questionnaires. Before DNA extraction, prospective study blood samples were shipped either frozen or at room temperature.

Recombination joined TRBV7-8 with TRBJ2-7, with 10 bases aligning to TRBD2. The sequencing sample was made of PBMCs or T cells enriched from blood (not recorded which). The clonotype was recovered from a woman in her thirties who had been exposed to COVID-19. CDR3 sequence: CASSLVAGGLYEQYF. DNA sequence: TGTGCCAGCAGCTTAGTAGCGGGGGGCCTCTACGAGCAGTACTTC. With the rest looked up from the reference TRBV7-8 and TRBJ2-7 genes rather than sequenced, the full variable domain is GAGVSQSPRYKVAKRGQDVALRCDPISGHVSLFWYQQALGQGPEFLTYFQNEAQLDKSGLPSDRFFAERPEGSVSTLKIQRTQQEDSAVYLCASSLVAGGLYEQYFGPGTRLTVT.